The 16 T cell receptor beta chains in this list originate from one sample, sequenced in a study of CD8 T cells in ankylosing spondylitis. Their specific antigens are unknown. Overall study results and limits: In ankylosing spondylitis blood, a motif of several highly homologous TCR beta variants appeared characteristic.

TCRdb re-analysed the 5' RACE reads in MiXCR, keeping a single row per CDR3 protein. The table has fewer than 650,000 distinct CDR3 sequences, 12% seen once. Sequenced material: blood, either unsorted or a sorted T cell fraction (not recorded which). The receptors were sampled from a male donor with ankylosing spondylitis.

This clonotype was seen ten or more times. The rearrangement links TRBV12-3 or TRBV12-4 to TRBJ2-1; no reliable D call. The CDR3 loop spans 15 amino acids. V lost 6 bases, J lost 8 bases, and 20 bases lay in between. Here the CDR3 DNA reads TGTGCCAGCAGCCTCAGCTCCTTCCTTGAGTATGAGCAGTTCTTC. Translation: CASSLSSFLEYEQFF.

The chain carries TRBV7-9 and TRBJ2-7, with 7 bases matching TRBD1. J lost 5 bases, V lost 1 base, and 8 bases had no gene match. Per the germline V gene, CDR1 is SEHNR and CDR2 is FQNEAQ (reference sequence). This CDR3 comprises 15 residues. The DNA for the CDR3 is TGTGCCAGCAGCTTAGGAAGACGAACAGGGGACGAGCAGTACTTC. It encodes CASSLGRRTGDEQYF.

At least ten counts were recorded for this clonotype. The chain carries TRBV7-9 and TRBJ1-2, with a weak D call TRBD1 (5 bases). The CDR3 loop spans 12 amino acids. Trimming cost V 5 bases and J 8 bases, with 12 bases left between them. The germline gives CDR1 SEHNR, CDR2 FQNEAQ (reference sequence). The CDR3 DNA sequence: TGTGCCAGCAGCCCGGGGGTCCGCGGCTACACCTTC. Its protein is CASSPGVRGYTF.

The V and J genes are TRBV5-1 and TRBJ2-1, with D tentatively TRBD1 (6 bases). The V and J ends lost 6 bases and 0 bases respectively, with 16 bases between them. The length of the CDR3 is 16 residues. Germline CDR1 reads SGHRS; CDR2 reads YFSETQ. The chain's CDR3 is CASKGRGPTSYNEQFF. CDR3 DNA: TGCGCCAGCAAGGGCAGGGGCCCTACCTCCTACAATGAGCAGTTCTTC.

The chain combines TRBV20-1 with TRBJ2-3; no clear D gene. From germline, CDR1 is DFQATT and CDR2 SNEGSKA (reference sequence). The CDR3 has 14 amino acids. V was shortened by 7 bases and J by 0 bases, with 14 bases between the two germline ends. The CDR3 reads CSVSHGQSTDTQYF. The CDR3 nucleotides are TGCAGTGTCAGTCACGGGCAGAGCACAGATACGCAGTATTTT.

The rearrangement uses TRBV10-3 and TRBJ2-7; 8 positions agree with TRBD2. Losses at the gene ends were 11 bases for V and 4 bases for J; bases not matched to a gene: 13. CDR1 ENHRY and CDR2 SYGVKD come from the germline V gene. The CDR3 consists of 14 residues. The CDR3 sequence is CAANPGLGAYEQYF. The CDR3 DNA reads TGTGCCGCTAACCCGGGACTAGGCGCATACGAGCAGTACTTC.

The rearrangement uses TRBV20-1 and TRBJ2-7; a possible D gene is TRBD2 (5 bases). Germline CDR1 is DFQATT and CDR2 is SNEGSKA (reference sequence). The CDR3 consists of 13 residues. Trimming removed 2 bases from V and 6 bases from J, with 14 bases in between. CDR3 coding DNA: TGCAGTGCTAGACTAGCAGGTTTTGTCGAGCAGTACTTC. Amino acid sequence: CSARLAGFVEQYF.

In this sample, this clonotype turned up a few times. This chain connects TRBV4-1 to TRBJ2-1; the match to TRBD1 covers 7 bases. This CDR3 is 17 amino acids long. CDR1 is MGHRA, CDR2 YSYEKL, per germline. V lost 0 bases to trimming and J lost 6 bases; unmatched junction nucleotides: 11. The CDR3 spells CASSQDGRTGEFNEQFF. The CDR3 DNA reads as TGCGCCAGCAGCCAAGATGGCCGCACAGGGGAATTCAATGAGCAGTTCTTC.

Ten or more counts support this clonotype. DNA for the CDR3: TGTGCCAGCAGTCCCGACAGGGGCCATGGGAATTCACCCCTCCACTTT. Protein sequence: CASSPDRGHGNSPLHF. The V and J genes are TRBV25-1 and TRBJ1-6, with TRBD1 matching over 8 bases. This CDR3 contains 16 residues. J was trimmed by 7 bases and V by 5 bases; bases with no gene match: 10. The germline V gene has CDR1 MGHDK and CDR2 SYGVNS.

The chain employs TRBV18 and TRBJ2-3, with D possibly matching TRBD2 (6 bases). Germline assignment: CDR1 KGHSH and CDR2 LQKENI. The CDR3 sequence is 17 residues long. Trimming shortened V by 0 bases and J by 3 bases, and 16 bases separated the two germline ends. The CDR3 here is CASSPPWYGGDTDTQYF. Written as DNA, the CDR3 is TGTGCCAGCTCACCACCGTGGTATGGAGGGGATACAGATACGCAGTATTTT.

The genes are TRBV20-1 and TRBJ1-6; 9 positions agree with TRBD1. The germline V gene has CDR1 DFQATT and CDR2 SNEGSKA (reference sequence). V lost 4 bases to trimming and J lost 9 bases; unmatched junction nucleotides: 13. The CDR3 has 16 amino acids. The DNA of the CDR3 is TGCAGTGCTACTCTCGGACAGGGGATCCCATCTTCACCCCTCCACTTT. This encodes CSATLGQGIPSSPLHF.

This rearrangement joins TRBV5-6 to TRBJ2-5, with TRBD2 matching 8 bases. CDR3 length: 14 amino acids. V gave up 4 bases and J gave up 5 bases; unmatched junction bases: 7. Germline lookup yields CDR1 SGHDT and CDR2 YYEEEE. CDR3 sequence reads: CASSLRAGVETQYF. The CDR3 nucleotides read TGTGCCAGCAGCCTAAGAGCGGGAGTGGAGACCCAGTACTTC.

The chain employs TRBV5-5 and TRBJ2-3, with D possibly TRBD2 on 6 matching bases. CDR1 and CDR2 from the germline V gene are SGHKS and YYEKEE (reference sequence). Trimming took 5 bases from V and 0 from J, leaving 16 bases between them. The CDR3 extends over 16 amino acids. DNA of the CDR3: TGTGCCAGCAGTAATACAAGACTAGTGAGCACAGATACGCAGTATTTT. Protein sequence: CASSNTRLVSTDTQYF.

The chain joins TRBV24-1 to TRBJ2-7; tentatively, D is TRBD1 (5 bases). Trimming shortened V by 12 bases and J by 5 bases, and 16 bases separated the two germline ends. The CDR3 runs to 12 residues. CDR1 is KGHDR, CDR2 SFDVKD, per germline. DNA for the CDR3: TGTGCCGCGGCCAGGGATGAAGACGAGCAGTACTTC. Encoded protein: CAAARDEDEQYF.

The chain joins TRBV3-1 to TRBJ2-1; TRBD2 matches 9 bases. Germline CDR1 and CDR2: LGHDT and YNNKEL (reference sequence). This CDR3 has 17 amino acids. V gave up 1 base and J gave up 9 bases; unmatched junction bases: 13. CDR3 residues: CASSQGSLAGSVREQFF. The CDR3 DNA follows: TGTGCCAGCAGCCAAGGATCTCTAGCGGGATCTGTGCGTGAGCAGTTCTTC.

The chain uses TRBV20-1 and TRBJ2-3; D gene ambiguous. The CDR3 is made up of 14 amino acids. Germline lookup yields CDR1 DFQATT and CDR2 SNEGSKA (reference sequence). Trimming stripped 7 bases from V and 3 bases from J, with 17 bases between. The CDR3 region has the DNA TGCAGTGGACCCCCTGGCGGAAGAACAGATACGCAGTATTTT. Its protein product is CSGPPGGRTDTQYF.